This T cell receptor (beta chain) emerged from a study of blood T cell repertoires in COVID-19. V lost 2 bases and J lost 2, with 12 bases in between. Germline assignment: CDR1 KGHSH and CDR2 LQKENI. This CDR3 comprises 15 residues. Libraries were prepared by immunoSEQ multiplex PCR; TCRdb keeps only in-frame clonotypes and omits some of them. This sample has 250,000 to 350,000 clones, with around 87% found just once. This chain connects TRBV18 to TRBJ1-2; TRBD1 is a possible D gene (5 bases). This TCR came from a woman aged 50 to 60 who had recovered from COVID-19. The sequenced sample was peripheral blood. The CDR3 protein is CASSPASRGNYGYTF. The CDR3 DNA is TGTGCCAGCTCACCAGCCTCCCGGGGGAACTATGGCTACACCTTC.